This TCR beta chain was found in a study of blood T cell repertoires in COVID-19. Study-wide background: Sources were T cells, B-cell-depleted T cells, or PBMCs; the material itself was cDNA or gDNA.

TCRdb's copy holds only in-frame clones and misses some; the assay was immunoSEQ multiplex PCR. The sample records around 170,000 clones, approximately 83% being singletons. This clone was observed a few times. Other DNA sequences from this sample encode an identical CDR3 as well. Source material: peripheral blood. The clonotype was recovered from a human donor in a cohort sampled during active COVID-19.

CDR3 sequence reads: CASSSTSGGSYEQYF. As DNA, the CDR3 is TGTGCCAGCAGTTCGACTAGCGGGGGGTCCTACGAGCAGTACTTC. This chain connects TRBV6-2 or TRBV6-3 to TRBJ2-7, with 13 positions matching TRBD2. The CDR3 consists of 15 residues. J gave up 1 base and V 4 bases, and 1 base lay outside the gene matches. Germline CDR1 is MNHEY and CDR2 is SVGEGT.